This TCR beta chain was observed in a study of T cells in Graves' hyperthyroidism and ophthalmopathy. Germline V lookup: CDR1 SNHLY, CDR2 FYNNEI. The CDR3 runs 14 residues. The sample holds one count of this clonotype. What it binds is unknown. Researchers took RNA transcripts and amplified the TCR beta CDR3 regions from them. The TCR CDR3 was amplified in a first-round RT-PCR using the HTBI primer set. TCRdb analysed the multiplex PCR reads with MiXCR anew, one entry per CDR3 protein. Found here are about 540,000 distinct CDR3 sequences, roughly 50% of them singletons; the top ten hold 8.2%. Study results and limitations: In the blood, most expanded thyroid clonotypes above 0.001 appeared as well.

Graves' hyperthyroidism without ophthalmopathy progression within 18 months was termed stable. Sequenced input: peripheral blood or thyroid tissue (not recorded which). The clonotype comes from a woman under 30 with Graves' hyperthyroidism. The rearrangement links TRBV2 to TRBJ2-7, with 14 bases fitting TRBD2. The J call may be wrong; the DNA end is better matched by TRBJ2-1. CDR3 coding DNA: TGTGCCGGTCGACTAGCGGGAGGGGGCAGTGAGCAGTTCTTC. Protein product: CAGRLAGGGSEQFF.